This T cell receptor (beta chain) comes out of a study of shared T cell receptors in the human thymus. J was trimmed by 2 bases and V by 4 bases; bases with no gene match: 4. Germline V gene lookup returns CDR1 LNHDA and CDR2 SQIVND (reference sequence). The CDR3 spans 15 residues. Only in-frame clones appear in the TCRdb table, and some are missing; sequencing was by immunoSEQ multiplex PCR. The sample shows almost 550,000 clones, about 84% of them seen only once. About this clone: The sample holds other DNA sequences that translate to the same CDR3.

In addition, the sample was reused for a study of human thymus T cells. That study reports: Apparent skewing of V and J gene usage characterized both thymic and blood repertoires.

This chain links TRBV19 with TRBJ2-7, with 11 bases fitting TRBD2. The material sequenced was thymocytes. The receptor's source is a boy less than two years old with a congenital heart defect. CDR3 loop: CASSTGLAEPYEQYF. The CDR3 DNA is TGTGCCAGTAGTACGGGACTAGCGGAACCCTACGAGCAGTACTTC. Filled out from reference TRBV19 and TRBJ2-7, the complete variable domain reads DGGITQSPKYLFRKEGQNVTLSCEQNLNHDAMYWYRQDPGQGLRLIYYSQIVNDFQKGDIAEGYSVSREKKESFPLTVTSAQKNPTAFYLCASSTGLAEPYEQYFGPGTRLTVT.